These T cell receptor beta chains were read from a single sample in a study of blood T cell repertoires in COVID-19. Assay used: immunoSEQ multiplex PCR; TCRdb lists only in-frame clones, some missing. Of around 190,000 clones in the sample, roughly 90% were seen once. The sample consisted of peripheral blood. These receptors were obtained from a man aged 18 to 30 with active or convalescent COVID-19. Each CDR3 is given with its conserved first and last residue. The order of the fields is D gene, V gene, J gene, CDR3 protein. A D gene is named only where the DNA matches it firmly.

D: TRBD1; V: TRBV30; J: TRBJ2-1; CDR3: CAWSVAGGREQFF
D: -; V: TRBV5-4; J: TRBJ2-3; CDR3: CASSSSASYTQYF
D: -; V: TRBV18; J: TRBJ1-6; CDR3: CASSPTAQGNSPLHF
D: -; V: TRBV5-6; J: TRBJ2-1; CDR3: CASSTLRGGSGDEQFF
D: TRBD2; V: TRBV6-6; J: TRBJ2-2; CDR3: CALGTSGRGFPGELFF
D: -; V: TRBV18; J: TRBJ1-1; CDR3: CASLETGNTEAFF
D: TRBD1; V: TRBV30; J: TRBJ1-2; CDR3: CAWSADRGPGYGYTF
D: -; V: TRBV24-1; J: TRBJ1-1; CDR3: CATSDLTGRVNTEAFF
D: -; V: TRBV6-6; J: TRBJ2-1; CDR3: CASSPSGGAYNEQFF
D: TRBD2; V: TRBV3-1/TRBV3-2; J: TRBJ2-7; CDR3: CASAWTSDPLEQYF
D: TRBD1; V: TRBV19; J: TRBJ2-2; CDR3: CASSQQGATTGELFF
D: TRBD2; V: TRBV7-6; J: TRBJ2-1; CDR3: CASREEIAGGRGDEQFF
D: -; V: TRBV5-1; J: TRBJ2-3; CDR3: CASSLDGTLSTDTQYF
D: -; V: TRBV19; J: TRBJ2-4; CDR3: CASSPHPAGSDIQYF
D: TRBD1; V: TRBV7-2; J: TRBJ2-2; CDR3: CASSLGQGKGELFF
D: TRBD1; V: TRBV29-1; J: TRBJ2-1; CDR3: CSGRRTGGIEQFF
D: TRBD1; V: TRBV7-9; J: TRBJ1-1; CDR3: CALRDREDTEAFF
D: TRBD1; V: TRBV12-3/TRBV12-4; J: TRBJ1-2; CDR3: CASSLDRGLGYTF
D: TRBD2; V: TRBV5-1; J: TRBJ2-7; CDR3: CASSPGLAYEQYF
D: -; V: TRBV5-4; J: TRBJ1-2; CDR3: CASSLGPGSNYGYTF
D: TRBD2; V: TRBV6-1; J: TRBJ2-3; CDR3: CASSEWYRTGGMNTQYF
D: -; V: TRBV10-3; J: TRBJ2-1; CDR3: CAISESGLASEQFF
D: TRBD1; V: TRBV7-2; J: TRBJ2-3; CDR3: CASSDRVNTDTQYF
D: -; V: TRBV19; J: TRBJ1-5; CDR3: CASSIVEYANQPQHF
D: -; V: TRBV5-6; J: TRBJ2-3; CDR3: CASSFQGMRQYF
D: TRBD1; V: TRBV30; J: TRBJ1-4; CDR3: CAWSWTGDEKLFF
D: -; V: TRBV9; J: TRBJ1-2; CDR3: CASCRVPMPTANYGYTF
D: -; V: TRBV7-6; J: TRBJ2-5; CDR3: CASSFRPPGTHNGTQYF
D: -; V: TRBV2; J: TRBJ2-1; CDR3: CASSYRRVAEENNEQFF
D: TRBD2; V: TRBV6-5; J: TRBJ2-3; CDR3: CASSRDYSTDTQYF
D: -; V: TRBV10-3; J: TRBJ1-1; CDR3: CAISNSGSEAFF
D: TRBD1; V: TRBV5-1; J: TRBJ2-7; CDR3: CASSFDGPGQGSAEQYF
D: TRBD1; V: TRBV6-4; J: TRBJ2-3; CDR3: CATSDRDTDTQYF
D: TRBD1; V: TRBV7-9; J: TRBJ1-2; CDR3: CASSVGTVYGYTF
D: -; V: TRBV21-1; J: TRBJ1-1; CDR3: CASNGQYIVSTEAFF
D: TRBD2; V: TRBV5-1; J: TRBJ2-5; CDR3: CASSGTSGQETQYF
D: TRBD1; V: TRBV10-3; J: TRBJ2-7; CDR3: CATRKDRGHYEQYF
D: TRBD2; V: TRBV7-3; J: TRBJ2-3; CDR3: CASSLTGGVADTQYF
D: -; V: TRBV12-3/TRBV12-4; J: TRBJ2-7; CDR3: CASSLGQPEQYF
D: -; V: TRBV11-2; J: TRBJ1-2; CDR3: CASSLVEGGNYGYTF
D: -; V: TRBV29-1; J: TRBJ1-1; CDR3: CSVRGGHPRAFF
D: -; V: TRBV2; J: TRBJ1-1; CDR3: CASSEGGSSEAFF
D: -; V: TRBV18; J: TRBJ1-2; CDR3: CASSPSDTAIYYGYTF
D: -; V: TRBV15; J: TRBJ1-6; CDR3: CATSRAGVPLNNSPLHF
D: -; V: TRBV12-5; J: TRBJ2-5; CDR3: CASGLVTYAPETQYF
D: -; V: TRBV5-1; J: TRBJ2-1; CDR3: CASSPQGTSNEQFF
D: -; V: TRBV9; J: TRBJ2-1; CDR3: CASSKGSGTYNEQFF
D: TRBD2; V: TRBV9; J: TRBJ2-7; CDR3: CASSIGTSGTYEQYF
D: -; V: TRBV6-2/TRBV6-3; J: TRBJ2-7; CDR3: CASSTRGASSYEQYF
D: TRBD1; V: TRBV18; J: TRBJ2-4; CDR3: CASDQQGAEQLAAKNIQYF
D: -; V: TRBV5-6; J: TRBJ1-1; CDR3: CASSSPGLQSAEAFF
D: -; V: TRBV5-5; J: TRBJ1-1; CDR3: CASSPGGGADTEAFF